This is a list of T cell receptor beta chains from one sample in a study. Using its own MiXCR run on the 5' RACE reads, TCRdb lists one record per CDR3 protein. Counted here are 50,000 to 80,000 distinct CDR3 sequences, less than 25% occurring once; the ten biggest clones make up 2.5% to 3%. Sequences were obtained from memory CD4+ T cells sorted from a lymph node. The receptors derive from a female donor with breast cancer. Each CDR3 is given with its conserved first and last residue. Fields, in order: clone size, J gene, V gene, D gene, CDR3 DNA, CDR3 protein. D genes are given only for firm matches. Size values are once, few and many counts, or a class for expanded clones, and some rows have none.

size: many; J: TRBJ2-7; V: TRBV5-1; D: TRBD2; DNA: TGCGCCAGCAGCTCCCTTAACAGCGGGACCCTCTACGAGCAGTACTTC; CDR3: CASSSLNSGTLYEQYF
size: NA; J: TRBJ1-3; V: TRBV4-2; D: NA; DNA: TGTGCCAGCAGCCAAGATTTAACAGTTGGAAACACCATATATTTT; CDR3: CASSQDLTVGNTIYF
size: few; J: TRBJ2-7; V: TRBV5-1; D: TRBD2; DNA: TGCGCCAGCAGCCCGGGACTAGCGATCTGGGCGCAGTACTTC; CDR3: CASSPGLAIWAQYF
size: NA; J: TRBJ2-7; V: TRBV5-6; D: NA; DNA: TGTGCCAGCAGCTCAATCCGACAGGGAAATGGACTAGGGTACTACGAGCAGTACTTC; CDR3: CASSSIRQGNGLGYYEQYF
size: NA; J: TRBJ2-2; V: TRBV28; D: TRBD2; DNA: TGTGCCAGCAGTCTCACTAGCGACGGCACCGGGGAGCTGTTTTTT; CDR3: CASSLTSDGTGELFF
size: NA; J: TRBJ2-7; V: TRBV5-1; D: NA; DNA: TGCGCCAGCAGCTTGGACCCTTTCGTTTTCGAGCAGTACTTC; CDR3: CASSLDPFVFEQYF
size: NA; J: TRBJ1-4; V: TRBV7-6; D: NA; DNA: TGTGCCAGCAGCCTTGGGGGACGGGGAGGGGAAAACCTGTTTTTT; CDR3: CASSLGGRGGENLFF
size: many; J: TRBJ2-3; V: TRBV5-1; D: TRBD2; DNA: TGCGCCAGCCGGGGGGGTCCTAGCACAGATACGCAGTATTTT; CDR3: CASRGGPSTDTQYF
size: few; J: TRBJ2-6; V: TRBV7-8; D: NA; DNA: TGTGCCAGCAGCCACCCCAATTCTTACTCTGGGGCCAACGTCCTGACTTTC; CDR3: CASSHPNSYSGANVLTF
size: NA; J: TRBJ1-3; V: TRBV6-2/TRBV6-3; D: NA; DNA: TGTGCCAGCAGTGCAGGCGACTCTGGAAACACCATATATTTT; CDR3: CASSAGDSGNTIYF
size: few; J: TRBJ2-3; V: TRBV5-1; D: NA; DNA: TGCGCCAGCAGCTCCGGGAAGGATACGCAGTATTTT; CDR3: CASSSGKDTQYF
size: few; J: TRBJ1-4; V: TRBV7-7; D: NA; DNA: TGTGCTAGCAGCTTAGACCCAGGTGAAAAACTGTTTTTT; CDR3: CASSLDPGEKLFF
size: few; J: TRBJ2-2; V: TRBV9; D: NA; DNA: TGTGCCAGCAGCGTTGGGGACACCGGGGAGCTGTTTTTT; CDR3: CASSVGDTGELFF
size: NA; J: TRBJ1-2; V: TRBV4-1; D: NA; DNA: TGCGCCAGCAGCCCCCGACAGGACTCAGCTAACTATGGCTACACCTTC; CDR3: CASSPRQDSANYGYTF
size: NA; J: TRBJ1-6; V: TRBV6-1; D: NA; DNA: TGTGCCAGCAGTGAAGTGCGGACACCCCTCCACTTT; CDR3: CASSEVRTPLHF
size: NA; J: TRBJ1-5; V: TRBV7-2; D: NA; DNA: TGTGCCAGCAGTCCAATCACAGGGAGCAATCAGCCCCAGCATTTT; CDR3: CASSPITGSNQPQHF
size: many; J: TRBJ1-1; V: TRBV5-1; D: NA; DNA: TGCGCCAGCAGCCCTCTGCCAGGGGATGGTGAAGCTTTCTTT; CDR3: CASSPLPGDGEAFF
size: few; J: TRBJ2-3; V: TRBV5-1; D: TRBD2; DNA: TGCGCCAGCAGCTGGGGGGGACTAGCTGGAGATACGCAGTATTTT; CDR3: CASSWGGLAGDTQYF
size: NA; J: TRBJ2-3; V: TRBV20-1; D: TRBD2; DNA: TGCAGTGCTAGAGATCCCACTAGCGTCTTTTCAGATACGCAGTATTTT; CDR3: CSARDPTSVFSDTQYF
size: many; J: TRBJ1-2; V: TRBV20-1; D: NA; DNA: TGCAGTGCTAGAGATCAGGGGCGAAGCTATGGCTACACCTTC; CDR3: CSARDQGRSYGYTF
size: many; J: TRBJ2-1; V: TRBV20-1; D: TRBD2; DNA: TGCAGTGCTAGAGAGCCCCTAGCGGGTAGGGTTGAGCAGTTCTTC; CDR3: CSAREPLAGRVEQFF
size: many; J: TRBJ2-7; V: TRBV9; D: TRBD2; DNA: TGTGCCAGCAGCGAGGGACTAGCGGGATTTGATATTAACTACGAGCAGTACTTC; CDR3: CASSEGLAGFDINYEQYF
size: few; J: TRBJ1-4; V: TRBV7-9; D: TRBD1; DNA: TGTGCCAGCAGAAGTAAACCTGGGACAGGGGGTGCAACTAATGAAAAACTGTTTTTT; CDR3: CASRSKPGTGGATNEKLFF
size: NA; J: TRBJ2-3; V: TRBV7-9; D: TRBD2; DNA: TGTGCCAGCAGCAAGACTAGCGGGGGAGACACAGATACGCAGTATTTT; CDR3: CASSKTSGGDTDTQYF
size: many; J: TRBJ2-7; V: TRBV5-1; D: TRBD2; DNA: TGCGCCAGCAGCCGCGTCGGGGGGATAGAGCAGTACTTC; CDR3: CASSRVGGIEQYF
size: few; J: TRBJ2-3; V: TRBV7-2; D: TRBD1; DNA: TGTGCCAGCAGCTCCGGGACAGGGGGTAGCTGGGATACGCAGTATTTT; CDR3: CASSSGTGGSWDTQYF
size: NA; J: TRBJ2-3; V: TRBV6-5; D: NA; DNA: TGTGCCAGCAGTTACCAAAATACGCAGTATTTT; CDR3: CASSYQNTQYF
size: NA; J: TRBJ2-7; V: TRBV7-9; D: NA; DNA: TGTGCCAGCAGCTTAGCTAACCCCGCTCTCGAGCAGTACTTC; CDR3: CASSLANPALEQYF
size: few; J: TRBJ2-1; V: TRBV12-5; D: TRBD1; DNA: TGTGCTAGTGGGACAGGGCTGGGGGAGCAGTTCTTC; CDR3: CASGTGLGEQFF
size: once; J: TRBJ2-3; V: TRBV5-1; D: TRBD2; DNA: TGCGCCAGCAGCCCCAACCTACTAGCGGGAGGTGGAGATACACAGTATTTT; CDR3: CASSPNLLAGGGDTQYF
size: NA; J: TRBJ1-1; V: TRBV4-1; D: NA; DNA: TGCGCCAGCAGCCAAGGCGTAAGGGCGGACAGGAACACTGAAGCTTTCTTT; CDR3: CASSQGVRADRNTEAFF
size: NA; J: TRBJ2-2; V: TRBV6-5; D: NA; DNA: TGTGCCAGCTGTGAATCGCCCCCCGGGGAGCTGTTTTTT; CDR3: CASCESPPGELFF
size: NA; J: TRBJ2-1; V: TRBV3-1; D: TRBD1; DNA: TGTGCCAGCAGCAAACAGGGGAATGAGCAGTTCTTC; CDR3: CASSKQGNEQFF
size: NA; J: TRBJ2-3; V: TRBV5-1; D: TRBD2; DNA: TGCGCCAGCAGCCCGAAGAGGGACTATTTAGGTACGCAGTATTTT; CDR3: CASSPKRDYLGTQYF
size: few; J: TRBJ2-3; V: TRBV7-8; D: TRBD2; DNA: TGTGCCAGCAGCCCGGGACTAGCGGGGTCAGATACGCAGTATTTT; CDR3: CASSPGLAGSDTQYF
size: many; J: TRBJ1-1; V: TRBV6-5; D: NA; DNA: TGTGCCAGCAGTTACTCGGGGAGCATGAACACTGAAGCTTTCTTT; CDR3: CASSYSGSMNTEAFF
size: NA; J: TRBJ2-5; V: TRBV5-6; D: TRBD1; DNA: TGTGCCAGCAGCTTCACACAGGGGGCCGGGGAGACCCAGTACTTC; CDR3: CASSFTQGAGETQYF
size: NA; J: TRBJ1-1; V: TRBV3-1; D: NA; DNA: TGTGCCAGCAGCCAAAGCCAGGGAGGCTCTGAAGCTTTCTTT; CDR3: CASSQSQGGSEAFF
size: few; J: TRBJ1-1; V: TRBV5-1; D: TRBD1; DNA: TGCGCCAGCAGCCTGGACAGGTTACCGAACACTGAAGCTTTCTTT; CDR3: CASSLDRLPNTEAFF
size: NA; J: TRBJ2-7; V: TRBV19; D: NA; DNA: TGTGCCAGTAGCAAGCAAGCATTCGGTTACGAGCAGTACTTC; CDR3: CASSKQAFGYEQYF
size: few; J: TRBJ2-1; V: TRBV20-1; D: NA; DNA: TGCAGTGCTACCCAGAAGTCCAATGAGCAGTTCTTC; CDR3: CSATQKSNEQFF
size: NA; J: TRBJ1-1; V: TRBV5-1; D: NA; DNA: TGCGCCAGCAGCTCATGGGTTGGAGCTTTCTTT; CDR3: CASSSWVGAFF
size: few; J: TRBJ1-2; V: TRBV7-2; D: TRBD1; DNA: TGTGCCAGCAGCTTAGGGACAGGGGGCGATGGCTACACCTTC; CDR3: CASSLGTGGDGYTF
size: NA; J: TRBJ1-6; V: TRBV12-3/TRBV12-4; D: NA; DNA: TGTGCCAGCGGGATTCCTAATTCACCCCTCCACTTT; CDR3: CASGIPNSPLHF
size: NA; J: TRBJ2-3; V: TRBV5-1; D: NA; DNA: TGCGCCAGCAGGATTACCGTCGCAGATACGCAGTATTTT; CDR3: CASRITVADTQYF
size: NA; J: TRBJ2-7; V: TRBV4-2; D: NA; DNA: TGTGCCAGCAGCCTGAGGGACGTATCCTACGAGCAGTACTTC; CDR3: CASSLRDVSYEQYF
size: NA; J: TRBJ2-7; V: TRBV5-1; D: NA; DNA: TGCGCCAGCAGCTTGGATCCGGGGGCGCGGGAGCAGTACTTC; CDR3: CASSLDPGAREQYF
size: NA; J: TRBJ2-3; V: TRBV6-1; D: NA; DNA: TGTGCCAGCAGCAAAGGGGTCCCCTCGGACGATACGCTGTATTTT; CDR3: CASSKGVPSDDTLYF
size: few; J: TRBJ1-4; V: TRBV6-2/TRBV6-3; D: TRBD1; DNA: TGTGCCAGCAGTTACGCCCGCGGGACAGGCACAACTAATGAAAAACTGTTTTTT; CDR3: CASSYARGTGTTNEKLFF
size: many; J: TRBJ2-7; V: TRBV7-2; D: NA; DNA: TGTGCCAGCAGCTTAGGTCCGAATCGCTACGAGCAGTACTTC; CDR3: CASSLGPNRYEQYF
size: many; J: TRBJ1-4; V: TRBV20-1; D: NA; DNA: TGCAGTGCTAGAGGGCAACAAGGAGAAAAACTGTTTTTT; CDR3: CSARGQQGEKLFF
size: many; J: TRBJ2-1; V: TRBV5-1; D: NA; DNA: TGCGCCAGCAGCCCGGACCAGGTCGGCTCCTACAATGAGCAGTTCTTC; CDR3: CASSPDQVGSYNEQFF
size: NA; J: TRBJ2-1; V: TRBV6-2/TRBV6-3; D: NA; DNA: TGTGCCAGCAGCTACTTACAAGTGCACTCCTACAATGAGCAGTTCTTC; CDR3: CASSYLQVHSYNEQFF
size: NA; J: TRBJ1-4; V: TRBV2; D: NA; DNA: TGTGCCGGCAGTGCACAGGGAGTAGGAAAACTGTTTTTT; CDR3: CAGSAQGVGKLFF
size: few; J: TRBJ1-4; V: TRBV6-6; D: NA; DNA: TGTGCCAGCAGCCCGGGACTGAAGGGTGTAACTAATGAAAAACTGTTTTTT; CDR3: CASSPGLKGVTNEKLFF
size: NA; J: TRBJ2-1; V: TRBV5-1; D: TRBD2; DNA: TGCGCCAGCAGCGAACTAGCGAGCCACAATGAGCAGTTCTTC; CDR3: CASSELASHNEQFF
size: few; J: TRBJ2-7; V: TRBV6-5; D: NA; DNA: TGTGCCAGCAGCCCAGGTTGGGGCAGATCCTACGAGCAGTACTTC; CDR3: CASSPGWGRSYEQYF
size: NA; J: TRBJ1-4; V: TRBV6-5; D: TRBD1; DNA: TGTGCCAGTCGGACAGGGAATGGTGAAAAACTGTTTTTT; CDR3: CASRTGNGEKLFF